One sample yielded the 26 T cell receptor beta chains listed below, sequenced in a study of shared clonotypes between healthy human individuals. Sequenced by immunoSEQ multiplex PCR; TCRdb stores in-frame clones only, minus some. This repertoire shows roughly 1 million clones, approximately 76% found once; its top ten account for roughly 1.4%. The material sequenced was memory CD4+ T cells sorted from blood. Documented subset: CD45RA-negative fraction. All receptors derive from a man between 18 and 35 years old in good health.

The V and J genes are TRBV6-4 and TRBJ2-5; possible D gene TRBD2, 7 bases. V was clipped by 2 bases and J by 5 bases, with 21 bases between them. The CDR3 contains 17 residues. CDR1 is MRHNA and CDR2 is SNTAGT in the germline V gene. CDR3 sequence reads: CASSDIGGLSGRETQYF. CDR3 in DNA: TGTGCCAGCAGTGACATCGGGGGGCTAAGTGGGAGGGAGACCCAGTACTTC.

CDR3 protein: CATSLGTGNQPQHF. As DNA, the CDR3 is TGTGCCACCAGCTTAGGGACTGGCAATCAGCCCCAGCATTTT. The chain links TRBV15 to TRBJ1-5, with D maybe TRBD1 (5 bases). CDR3 length: 14 amino acids. V lost 5 bases, J lost 2 bases, and 10 bases lay in between. The V gene's germline CDR1 is LNHNV and CDR2 YYDKDF (reference sequence).

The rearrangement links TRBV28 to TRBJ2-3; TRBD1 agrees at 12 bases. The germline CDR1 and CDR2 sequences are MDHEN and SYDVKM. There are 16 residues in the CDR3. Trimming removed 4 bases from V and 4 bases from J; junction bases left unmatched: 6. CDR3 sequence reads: CASSSRDRGLADTQYF. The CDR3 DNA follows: TGTGCCAGCAGTTCCCGGGACAGGGGGCTGGCAGATACGCAGTATTTT.

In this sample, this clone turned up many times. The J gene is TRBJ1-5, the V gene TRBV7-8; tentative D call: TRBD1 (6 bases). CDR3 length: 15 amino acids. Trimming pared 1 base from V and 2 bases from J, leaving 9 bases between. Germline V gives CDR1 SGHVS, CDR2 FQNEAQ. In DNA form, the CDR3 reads TGTGCCAGCAGCTTAGACAGGGTAGGCAATCAGCCCCAGCATTTT. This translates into CASSLDRVGNQPQHF.

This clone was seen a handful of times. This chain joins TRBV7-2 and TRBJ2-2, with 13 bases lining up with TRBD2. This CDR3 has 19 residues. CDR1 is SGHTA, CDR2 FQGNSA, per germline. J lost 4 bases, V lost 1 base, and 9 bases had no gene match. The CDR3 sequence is CASSLVPVLAGGITGELFF. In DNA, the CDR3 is TGTGCCAGCAGCTTAGTACCGGTACTAGCGGGAGGGATCACCGGGGAGCTGTTTTTT.

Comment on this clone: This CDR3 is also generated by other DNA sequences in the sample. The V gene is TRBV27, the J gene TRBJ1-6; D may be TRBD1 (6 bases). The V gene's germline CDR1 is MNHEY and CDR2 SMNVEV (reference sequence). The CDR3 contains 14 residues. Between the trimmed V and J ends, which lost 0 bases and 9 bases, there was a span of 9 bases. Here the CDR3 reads CASSLSGGGSPLHF. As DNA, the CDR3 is TGTGCCAGCAGTTTATCAGGGGGTGGTTCACCCCTCCACTTT.

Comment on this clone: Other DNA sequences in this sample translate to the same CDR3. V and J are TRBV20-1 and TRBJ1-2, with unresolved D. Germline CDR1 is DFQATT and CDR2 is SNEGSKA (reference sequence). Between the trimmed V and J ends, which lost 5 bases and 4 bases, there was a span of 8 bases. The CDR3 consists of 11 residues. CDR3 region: CSAPNSYGYTF. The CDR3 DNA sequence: TGCAGTGCTCCTAACTCCTATGGCTACACCTTC.

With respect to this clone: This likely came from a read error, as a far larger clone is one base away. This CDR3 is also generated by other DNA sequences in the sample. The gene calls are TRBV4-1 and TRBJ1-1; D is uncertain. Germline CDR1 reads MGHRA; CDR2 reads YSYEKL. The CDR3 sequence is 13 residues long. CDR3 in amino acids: CASSQDLNTEAFF. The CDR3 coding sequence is TGCGCCAGCAGCCAAGATCTAAACACTGAGGCTTTCTTT.

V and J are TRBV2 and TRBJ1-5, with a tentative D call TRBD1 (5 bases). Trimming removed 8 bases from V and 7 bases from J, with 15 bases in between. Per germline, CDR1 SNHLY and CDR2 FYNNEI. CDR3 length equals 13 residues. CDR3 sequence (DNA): TGTGCCAGCGGTCTTTCGGGGGGACAGCCCCAGCATTTT. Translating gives CASGLSGGQPQHF.

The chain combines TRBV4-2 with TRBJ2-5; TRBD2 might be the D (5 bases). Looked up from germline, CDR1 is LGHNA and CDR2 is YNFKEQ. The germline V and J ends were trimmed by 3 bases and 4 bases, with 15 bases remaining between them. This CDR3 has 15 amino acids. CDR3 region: CASSQEARKRETQYF. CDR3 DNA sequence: TGTGCCAGCAGCCAGGAGGCCAGGAAGCGAGAGACCCAGTACTTC.

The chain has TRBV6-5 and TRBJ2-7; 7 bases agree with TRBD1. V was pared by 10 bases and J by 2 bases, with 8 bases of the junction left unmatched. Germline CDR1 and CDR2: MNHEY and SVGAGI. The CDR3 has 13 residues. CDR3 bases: TGTGCCACCTCCCGGACAGGAGCCTACGAGCAGTACTTC. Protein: CATSRTGAYEQYF.

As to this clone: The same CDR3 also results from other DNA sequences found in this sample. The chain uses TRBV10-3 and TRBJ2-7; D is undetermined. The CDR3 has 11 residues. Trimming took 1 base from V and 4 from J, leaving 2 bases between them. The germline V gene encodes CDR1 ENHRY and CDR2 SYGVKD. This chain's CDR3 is CAISELYEQYF. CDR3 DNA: TGTGCCATCAGTGAGTTGTACGAGCAGTACTTC.

Here the CDR3 DNA reads TGCAGCGTTGCTCAGAGCTCTGGAAACACCATATATTTT. Its protein product is CSVAQSSGNTIYF. The V call is TRBV29-1, the J call TRBJ1-3, with D unresolved. This CDR3 comprises 13 residues. The ends were cut back, 4 bases at V and 0 bases at J, with 7 bases in the middle. From germline, CDR1 is SQVTM and CDR2 ANQGSEA.

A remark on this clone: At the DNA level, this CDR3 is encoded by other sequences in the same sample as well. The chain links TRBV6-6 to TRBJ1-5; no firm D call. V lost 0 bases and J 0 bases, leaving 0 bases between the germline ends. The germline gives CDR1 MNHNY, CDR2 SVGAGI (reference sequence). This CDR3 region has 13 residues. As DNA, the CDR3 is TGTGCCAGCAGTTACTCTAGCAATCAGCCCCAGCATTTT. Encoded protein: CASSYSSNQPQHF.

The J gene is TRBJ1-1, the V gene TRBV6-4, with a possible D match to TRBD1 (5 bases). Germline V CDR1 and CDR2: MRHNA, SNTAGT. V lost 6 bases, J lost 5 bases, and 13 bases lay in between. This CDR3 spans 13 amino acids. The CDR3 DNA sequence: TGTGCCAGCAGCCACAACCGGGGGACTGAAGCTTTCTTT. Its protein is CASSHNRGTEAFF.

The CDR3 region has the DNA TGTGCCAGCAGTCAGCGGGAGACGCGGAACAATGAGCAGTTCTTC. Translation gives CASSQRETRNNEQFF. The chain carries TRBV6-5 and TRBJ2-1, with 8 positions matching TRBD2. J gave up 5 bases and V 5 bases, and 8 bases lay outside the gene matches. Germline CDR1 MNHEY, CDR2 SVGAGI. CDR3 length equals 15 residues.

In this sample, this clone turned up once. CDR3: CAWSPQHLGNTIYF. The CDR3 DNA reads as TGTGCCTGGAGTCCGCAACATTTGGGAAACACCATATATTTT. The gene calls are TRBV30 and TRBJ1-3; D gene unclear. Germline V gene sequence: CDR1 GTSNPN, CDR2 SVGIG (reference sequence). Trimming removed 2 bases at V and 4 bases at J, with 12 bases between. This CDR3 spans 14 amino acids.

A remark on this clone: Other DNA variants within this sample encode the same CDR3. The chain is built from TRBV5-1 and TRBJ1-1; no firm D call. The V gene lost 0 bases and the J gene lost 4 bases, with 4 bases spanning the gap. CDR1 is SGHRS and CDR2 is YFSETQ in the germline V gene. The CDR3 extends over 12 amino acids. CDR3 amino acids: CASSLEGTEAFF. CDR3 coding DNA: TGCGCCAGCAGCTTGGAGGGCACTGAAGCTTTCTTT.

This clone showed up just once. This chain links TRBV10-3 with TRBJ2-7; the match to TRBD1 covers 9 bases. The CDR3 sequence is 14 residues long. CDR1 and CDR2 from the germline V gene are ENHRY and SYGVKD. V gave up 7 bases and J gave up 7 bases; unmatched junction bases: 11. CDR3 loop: CAITSGTGGTEQYF. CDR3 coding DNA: TGTGCCATCACCTCGGGTACAGGGGGCACAGAGCAGTACTTC.

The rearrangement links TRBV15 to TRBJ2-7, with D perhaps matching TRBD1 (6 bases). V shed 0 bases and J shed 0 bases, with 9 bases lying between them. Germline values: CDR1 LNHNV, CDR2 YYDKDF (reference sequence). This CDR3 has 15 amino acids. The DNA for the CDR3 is TGTGCCACCAGCAGAGAGTACAGGGACTCCTACGAGCAGTACTTC. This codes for CATSREYRDSYEQYF.

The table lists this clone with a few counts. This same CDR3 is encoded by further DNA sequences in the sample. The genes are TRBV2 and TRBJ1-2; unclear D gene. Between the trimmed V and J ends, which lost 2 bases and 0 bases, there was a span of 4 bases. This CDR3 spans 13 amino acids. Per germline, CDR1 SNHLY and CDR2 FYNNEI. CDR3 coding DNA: TGTGCCAGCAGTGAACGCGCTAACTATGGCTACACCTTC. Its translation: CASSERANYGYTF.

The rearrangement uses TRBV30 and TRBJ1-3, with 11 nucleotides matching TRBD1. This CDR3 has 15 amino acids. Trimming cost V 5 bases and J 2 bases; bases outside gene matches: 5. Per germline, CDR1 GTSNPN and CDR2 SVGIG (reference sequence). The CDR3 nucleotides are TGTGCCTGGGGAGGACAGGGGGCCGCTGGAAACACCATATATTTT. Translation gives CAWGGQGAAGNTIYF.

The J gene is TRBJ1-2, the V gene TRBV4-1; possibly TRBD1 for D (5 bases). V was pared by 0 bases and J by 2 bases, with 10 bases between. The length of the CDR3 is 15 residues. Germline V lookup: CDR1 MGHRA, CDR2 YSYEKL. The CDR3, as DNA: TGCGCCAGCAGCCAAGACGACGGGGGGAACTATGGCTACACCTTC. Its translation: CASSQDDGGNYGYTF.

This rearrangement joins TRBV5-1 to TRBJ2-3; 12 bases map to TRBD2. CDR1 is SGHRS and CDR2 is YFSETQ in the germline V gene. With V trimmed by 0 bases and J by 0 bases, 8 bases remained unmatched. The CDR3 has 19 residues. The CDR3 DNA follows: TGCGCCAGCAGCTTGGGGTTTTTAGGACTAGCGGGAAGCACAGATACGCAGTATTTT. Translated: CASSLGFLGLAGSTDTQYF.

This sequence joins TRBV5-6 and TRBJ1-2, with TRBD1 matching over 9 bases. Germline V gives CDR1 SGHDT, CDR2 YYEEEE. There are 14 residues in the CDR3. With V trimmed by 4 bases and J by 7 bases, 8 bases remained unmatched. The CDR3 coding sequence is TGTGCCAGCAGCACGGGACAGGGATTGGGTGGCTACACCTTC. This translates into CASSTGQGLGGYTF.

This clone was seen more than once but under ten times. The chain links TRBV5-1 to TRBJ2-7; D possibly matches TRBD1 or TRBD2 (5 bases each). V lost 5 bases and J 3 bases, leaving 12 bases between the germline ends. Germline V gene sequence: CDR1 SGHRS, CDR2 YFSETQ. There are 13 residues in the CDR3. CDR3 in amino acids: CASSGGGGYEQYF. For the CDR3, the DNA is TGCGCCAGCAGTGGGGGTGGTGGCTACGAGCAGTACTTC.